Listed below are T cell receptor beta chains from one sample, sequenced in a study of blood T cell repertoires in COVID-19. TCRdb keeps only in-frame clones here, not all; method: immunoSEQ multiplex PCR. The sample contains about 28,000 clones, approximately 80% of which appear only once. Sequenced input: peripheral blood. These receptors were collected from a man aged 65-85 years with active COVID-19. The CDR3 runs from the conserved cysteine through the conserved F or W. A D gene is named only where the DNA matches it firmly. Only some rows state a clone size, as once, few, many or a class for expanded clones.

D gene: .
J gene: TRBJ2-5
V gene: TRBV29-1
clone size: .
CDR3 protein: CSVMALETQYF
CDR3 DNA: TGCAGCGTCATGGCCCTAGAGACCCAGTACTTC

D gene: TRBD2
J gene: TRBJ2-3
V gene: TRBV11-3
clone size: .
CDR3 protein: CASSLDTSGYSWDTQYF
CDR3 DNA: TGTGCCAGCAGCTTAGACACTAGCGGGTACTCGTGGGATACGCAGTATTTT

D gene: TRBD1
J gene: TRBJ2-7
V gene: TRBV7-3
clone size: .
CDR3 protein: CASSQGQGGEQYF
CDR3 DNA: TGTGCCAGCAGCCAGGGACAGGGAGGCGAGCAGTACTTC

D gene: TRBD2
J gene: TRBJ2-3
V gene: TRBV5-6
clone size: .
CDR3 protein: CASSRQRTSWDTQYF
CDR3 DNA: TGTGCCAGCAGCCGGCAAAGGACTAGCTGGGATACGCAGTATTTT

D gene: .
J gene: TRBJ2-1
V gene: TRBV7-9
clone size: .
CDR3 protein: CAGGGSSYNEQFF
CDR3 DNA: TGTGCCGGGGGCGGAAGCTCCTACAATGAGCAGTTCTTC

D gene: TRBD1
J gene: TRBJ1-1
V gene: TRBV2
clone size: .
CDR3 protein: CASSLLYRGESEAFF
CDR3 DNA: TGTGCCAGCAGTCTGCTATACAGGGGGGAGTCTGAAGCTTTCTTT

D gene: TRBD1
J gene: TRBJ1-1
V gene: TRBV7-8
clone size: .
CDR3 protein: CASSPNRGRTEAFF
CDR3 DNA: TGTGCCAGCAGCCCCAACAGGGGGCGGACTGAAGCTTTCTTT

D gene: .
J gene: TRBJ2-3
V gene: TRBV28
clone size: .
CDR3 protein: CASSSTQRGTDTQYF
CDR3 DNA: TGTGCCAGCAGTTCCACCCAGCGGGGCACAGATACGCAGTATTTT

D gene: TRBD1
J gene: TRBJ2-3
V gene: TRBV29-1
clone size: .
CDR3 protein: CSVTGQFTDTQYF
CDR3 DNA: TGCAGCGTTACGGGACAGTTCACAGATACGCAGTATTTT

D gene: TRBD1
J gene: TRBJ2-7
V gene: TRBV19
clone size: .
CDR3 protein: CASSISGQGSYEQYF
CDR3 DNA: TGTGCCAGTAGTATCTCAGGACAGGGCTCCTACGAGCAGTACTTC

D gene: TRBD2
J gene: TRBJ2-3
V gene: TRBV27
clone size: .
CDR3 protein: CASSVGLAGAGTDTQYF
CDR3 DNA: TGTGCCAGCAGTGTAGGACTAGCGGGGGCCGGCACAGATACGCAGTATTTT

D gene: TRBD1
J gene: TRBJ2-1
V gene: TRBV6-5
clone size: .
CDR3 protein: CASSRTGEGQFF
CDR3 DNA: TGTGCCAGCAGCCGAACAGGGGAAGGGCAGTTCTTC

D gene: .
J gene: TRBJ1-1
V gene: TRBV5-8
clone size: .
CDR3 protein: CASSLLVGPLGGEAFF
CDR3 DNA: TGTGCCAGCAGCTTGTTGGTAGGGCCCCTGGGGGGTGAAGCTTTCTTT

D gene: .
J gene: TRBJ1-2
V gene: TRBV30
clone size: .
CDR3 protein: CAWNGNNYGYTF
CDR3 DNA: TGTGCCTGGAACGGTAATAACTATGGCTACACCTTC

D gene: TRBD2
J gene: TRBJ2-1
V gene: TRBV2
clone size: few
CDR3 protein: CASTPTSGGVGEQFF
CDR3 DNA: TGTGCCAGCACCCCGACTAGCGGGGGGGTGGGTGAGCAGTTCTTC

D gene: TRBD1
J gene: TRBJ2-7
V gene: TRBV5-4
clone size: once
CDR3 protein: CASSAGQGSSYEQYF
CDR3 DNA: TGTGCCAGCAGCGCCGGACAGGGGAGCTCCTACGAGCAGTACTTC

D gene: TRBD1
J gene: TRBJ1-1
V gene: TRBV30
clone size: .
CDR3 protein: CAWTSGQSNTEAFF
CDR3 DNA: TGTGCCTGGACTTCGGGACAGTCGAACACTGAAGCTTTCTTT

D gene: TRBD2
J gene: TRBJ2-3
V gene: TRBV7-6
clone size: .
CDR3 protein: CASSLASGGPGPTQYF
CDR3 DNA: TGTGCCAGCAGCTTAGCCTCGGGGGGGCCGGGGCCTACGCAGTATTTT

D gene: .
J gene: TRBJ2-7
V gene: TRBV28
clone size: .
CDR3 protein: CASSPPRPPTYEQYF
CDR3 DNA: TGTGCCAGCAGTCCGCCCAGGCCACCTACCTACGAGCAGTACTTC

D gene: TRBD2
J gene: TRBJ2-3
V gene: TRBV7-8
clone size: .
CDR3 protein: CASSETSTRTDTQYF
CDR3 DNA: TGTGCCAGCAGCGAGACTAGCACCCGCACAGATACGCAGTATTTT

D gene: .
J gene: TRBJ2-1
V gene: TRBV6-5
clone size: .
CDR3 protein: CASRAPGGFGNEQFF
CDR3 DNA: TGTGCCAGCAGGGCCCCCGGAGGCTTCGGCAATGAGCAGTTCTTC

D gene: .
J gene: TRBJ1-4
V gene: TRBV19
clone size: .
CDR3 protein: CASSRGYNEKLFF
CDR3 DNA: TGTGCCAGTAGTCGGGGGTACAATGAAAAACTGTTTTTT

D gene: .
J gene: TRBJ2-1
V gene: TRBV6-1
clone size: .
CDR3 protein: CASSEARLSSASDEQFF
CDR3 DNA: TGTGCCAGCAGTGAAGCGCGATTGTCCAGCGCCAGCGATGAGCAGTTCTTC

D gene: .
J gene: TRBJ2-3
V gene: TRBV7-9
clone size: .
CDR3 protein: CASSPWESTDTQYF
CDR3 DNA: TGTGCCAGCAGCCCCTGGGAGAGCACAGATACGCAGTATTTT

D gene: .
J gene: TRBJ1-1
V gene: TRBV19
clone size: .
CDR3 protein: CASSTGLTEAFF
CDR3 DNA: TGTGCCAGTAGTACAGGGCTCACTGAAGCTTTCTTT

D gene: .
J gene: TRBJ2-5
V gene: TRBV7-3
clone size: .
CDR3 protein: CASSLGGGAETQYF
CDR3 DNA: TGTGCCAGCAGCTTGGGCGGGGGCGCGGAGACCCAGTACTTC